A selection of T cell receptor beta chains follows, all from one sample in a study of T cell changes during pregnancy in multiple sclerosis. The assay was immunoSEQ multiplex PCR, and TCRdb's table has in-frame clones only and misses some. The sample yields more than 85,000 clones, around 93% seen once. The source material was peripheral blood, sampled in the third trimester of pregnancy. These receptors were taken from a female donor in good health, enrolled as a control in a pregnancy study. The CDR3 runs from the conserved cysteine through the conserved F or W. The order of the fields is D gene, V gene, J gene, clone size, CDR3 DNA, CDR3 protein. The D gene is left open where the match is weak. For some rows the clone size is stated as once, few or many, or as a class when expanded; others skip it.

NA	TRBV6-5	TRBJ2-1	once	TGTGCCAGCAGTTTCACCAGGGATGTGCAGTTCTTC	CASSFTRDVQFF
TRBD1	TRBV6-4	TRBJ2-1	NA	TGTGCCAGCAGATTGGGACAGGGCCCCTACAATGAGCAGTTCTTC	CASRLGQGPYNEQFF
NA	TRBV25-1	TRBJ2-7	NA	TGTGCCAGCAGTGATCCGAGCGAGCAGTACTTC	CASSDPSEQYF
NA	TRBV5-5	TRBJ2-1	NA	TGTGCCAGCAGTCGAGATCAGGGATACAATGAGCAGTTCTTC	CASSRDQGYNEQFF
TRBD2	TRBV6-1	TRBJ2-7	NA	TGTGCCTCCAACCCCGCGGGAGTTCACTACGAGCAGTACTTC	CASNPAGVHYEQYF
NA	TRBV5-1	TRBJ2-7	NA	TGCGCCAGCAGCTCGACAGGTATCTCCTACGAGCAGTACTTC	CASSSTGISYEQYF
TRBD1	TRBV30	TRBJ2-5	NA	TGTGCCTGGAGGACAGGGGGCCAAGAGACCCAGTACTTC	CAWRTGGQETQYF
TRBD1	TRBV5-8	TRBJ2-3	NA	TGTGCCAGCAGCTTTATCCAGGGGGCAGATACGCAGTATTTT	CASSFIQGADTQYF
NA	TRBV4-1	TRBJ1-2	NA	TGCGCCAGCAGCCAAGAACAGGGTAACTATGGCTACACCTTC	CASSQEQGNYGYTF
TRBD1	TRBV27	TRBJ2-6	NA	TGTGCCAGCAGCAAACAGGGGTCTGGGGCCAACGTCCTGACTTTC	CASSKQGSGANVLTF
NA	TRBV7-2	TRBJ2-7	NA	TGTGCCAGCACCCCTGAGCCGACGGGAGTAGCCTACGAGCAGTACTTC	CASTPEPTGVAYEQYF
NA	TRBV25-1	TRBJ2-5	NA	TGTGCCAGCAGTGATTTACAGAGCTTCCAAGAGACCCAGTACTTC	CASSDLQSFQETQYF
TRBD1	TRBV19	TRBJ2-2	NA	TGTGCCAGTAGGGGACAGGCTAACACCGGGGAGCTGTTTTTT	CASRGQANTGELFF
NA	TRBV5-1	TRBJ1-3	NA	TGCGCCAGCAGCTTGGACCCAGGGAACTCTGGAAACACCATATATTTT	CASSLDPGNSGNTIYF
NA	TRBV10-3	TRBJ1-1	NA	TGTGCCATCAGTCCGATTCTCGGGTCTGAAGCTTTCTTT	CAISPILGSEAFF
NA	TRBV28	TRBJ2-7	NA	TGTGCCAGCAGTTTAGGAGGACCGAGCTCCTACGAGCAGTACTTC	CASSLGGPSSYEQYF
NA	TRBV5-1	TRBJ2-6	NA	TGCGCCAGCAGCTCGACAGGCTCTGGGGCCAACGTCCTGACTTTC	CASSSTGSGANVLTF
TRBD2	TRBV28	TRBJ2-3	NA	TGTGCCAGCAGTTTATCAACTGCGGGGGCAGATACGCAGTATTTT	CASSLSTAGADTQYF
NA	TRBV4-1	TRBJ2-7	NA	TGCGCCAGCAGCCAAGTGTATTCCGCTAGCGTACCTTACGAGCAGTACTTC	CASSQVYSASVPYEQYF
NA	TRBV4-1	TRBJ1-2	NA	TGCGCCAGCGCAAAGATCTCAGGGAACTATGGCTACACCTTC	CASAKISGNYGYTF
TRBD2	TRBV5-6	TRBJ2-1	NA	TGTGCCAGCAGCCCGGGACTAGCGGGAGTTCGCTCCTACAATGAGCAGTTCTTC	CASSPGLAGVRSYNEQFF
TRBD2	TRBV19	TRBJ2-1	NA	TGTGCCAGTAGTATAGTCGCTAGCGGGAGAGGTGAGCAGTTCTTC	CASSIVASGRGEQFF
TRBD1	TRBV7-2	TRBJ2-7	NA	TGTGCCAGCAGCTTAACAGGGGCATCGAGCTCCTACGAGCAGTACTTC	CASSLTGASSSYEQYF
NA	TRBV19	TRBJ2-7	NA	TGTGCCAGTAGTTCTACAGGGCCGTACTACGAGCAGTACTTC	CASSSTGPYYEQYF
NA	TRBV7-9	TRBJ1-2	NA	TGTGCCAGCAGCCCACAGGACGGCAACAACTATGGCTACACCTTC	CASSPQDGNNYGYTF
NA	TRBV6-5	TRBJ2-7	NA	TGTGCCAGCAGTTACTCTAACCAGGGAAGCTCCTACGAGCAGTACTTC	CASSYSNQGSSYEQYF
TRBD1	TRBV27	TRBJ2-3	NA	TGTGCCAGCAGAACATGGGGGGACAGGTCCACAGATACGCAGTATTTT	CASRTWGDRSTDTQYF
NA	TRBV4-1	TRBJ2-3	NA	TGCGCCAGCAGCCACCTCCCCGGTGGTACAGCCCCTGGCACAGATACGCAGTATTTT	CASSHLPGGTAPGTDTQYF
TRBD2	TRBV14	TRBJ2-2	once	TGTGCCAGCAGCCCTCCGGGACTAGCGAGGGTCGGGGAGCTGTTTTTT	CASSPPGLARVGELFF
NA	TRBV4-1	TRBJ1-1	NA	TGCGCCAGCAGCCAAGTTTCAGGGGATGATGGGGCTTTCTTT	CASSQVSGDDGAFF
NA	TRBV14	TRBJ1-3	few	TGTGCCAGCAGCCAATCTACCGGGAGCTCTGGAAACACCATATATTTT	CASSQSTGSSGNTIYF
NA	TRBV30	TRBJ2-1	NA	TGTGCCTGCCGGGAATACAATGAGCAGTTCTTC	CACREYNEQFF
TRBD2	TRBV18	TRBJ2-3	NA	TGTGCCAGCTCACCCTCCCGACTAGCGGGCACAGATACGCAGTATTTT	CASSPSRLAGTDTQYF
NA	TRBV19	TRBJ2-1	NA	TGTGCCAGTAGTAACCAGGGCTGGAATGAGCAGTTCTTC	CASSNQGWNEQFF
NA	TRBV29-1	TRBJ2-1	NA	TGCAGCGTTGTCACGGAGAACCCCTACAATGAGCAGTTCTTC	CSVVTENPYNEQFF
NA	TRBV30	TRBJ2-5	NA	TGTGCCTGGAGTTGGTTCGGGACCCAGTACTTC	CAWSWFGTQYF
TRBD1	TRBV7-9	TRBJ2-7	NA	TGTGCCAGCAGCTTCGGGGTTACAGGGGGGTTCTACGAGCAGTACTTC	CASSFGVTGGFYEQYF
NA	TRBV28	TRBJ2-2	NA	TGTGCCAGCAGTTTCCTCGGTAAACGGGTTACCGGGGAGCTGTTTTTT	CASSFLGKRVTGELFF
TRBD2	TRBV23-1	TRBJ2-7	NA	TGCGCCAGCAGTCAATTCTCTAGCGGGAGGTTTTACGAGCAGTACTTC	CASSQFSSGRFYEQYF
TRBD1	TRBV28	TRBJ2-7	NA	TGTGCCAGCAGTTTTTATAAGGGGGCCTCCTACGAGCAGTACTTC	CASSFYKGASYEQYF
NA	TRBV7-8	TRBJ2-7	NA	TGTGCCAGCAGCCTAAGGGGTGCTAGTCACTACGAGCAGTACTTC	CASSLRGASHYEQYF
NA	TRBV6-5	TRBJ2-5	NA	TGTGCCAGCAGTCCCCAGGGCCCCCCAGCGACCCAGTACTTC	CASSPQGPPATQYF
TRBD2	TRBV29-1	TRBJ2-7	NA	TGCAGCGTTGAAGATCGGCGGCGGGAGGGCCGACACGAGCAGTACTTC	CSVEDRRREGRHEQYF
NA	TRBV7-2	TRBJ1-2	NA	TGTGCCAGCAGCTTTTCTGGGGAGGGAGCCTATGGCTACACCTTC	CASSFSGEGAYGYTF
NA	TRBV4-2	TRBJ1-5	NA	TGTGCCAGCAGCCAAGGTCGGGGAGGGCATCAGCCCCAGCATTTT	CASSQGRGGHQPQHF
NA	TRBV10-3	TRBJ2-5	NA	TGTGCCATCAGTTTGGCAGGCCAAGAGACCCAGTACTTC	CAISLAGQETQYF
TRBD2	TRBV5-1	TRBJ2-3	NA	TGCGCCAGCAGCTTGGCGGAGACTAGCGTGGGGGCTAGCACAGATACGCAGTATTTT	CASSLAETSVGASTDTQYF
TRBD1	TRBV27	TRBJ2-7	NA	TGTGCCAGCAAGGGGGCTACTTTTTACGAGCAGTACTTC	CASKGATFYEQYF
TRBD1	TRBV5-5	TRBJ2-3	NA	TGTGCCAGCAGCGCCTACGCGACAGGGGGAATCACAGATACGCAGTATTTT	CASSAYATGGITDTQYF
TRBD1	TRBV30	TRBJ1-1	NA	TGTGCCTGGAGTGCCACAGGGGACACTGAAGCTTTCTTT	CAWSATGDTEAFF
NA	TRBV27	TRBJ1-1	NA	TGTGCCAGCAGCTTCGGGGGGGGAAGCGGGACTGAAGCTTTCTTT	CASSFGGGSGTEAFF
NA	TRBV7-9	TRBJ1-1	NA	TGTGCCAGCAGCCACGGACTGCAGATGAACACTGAAGCTTTCTTT	CASSHGLQMNTEAFF
NA	TRBV29-1	TRBJ2-3	NA	TGCAGCGTTGGTCGGGAATCAGATACGCAGTATTTT	CSVGRESDTQYF
NA	TRBV27	TRBJ1-2	NA	TGTGCCAGCAGGGCACGTTCTAACTATGGCTACACCTTC	CASRARSNYGYTF
NA	TRBV27	TRBJ1-4	NA	TGTGCCAGCAGTTCACCCTCCCGGAGTAAACTGTTTTTT	CASSSPSRSKLFF
TRBD1	TRBV5-1	TRBJ1-1	NA	TGCGCCAGCAGCCTCAGACAGGGTGGGAACACTGAAGCTTTCTTT	CASSLRQGGNTEAFF
TRBD1	TRBV5-6	TRBJ2-7	NA	TGTGCCAGCAGCTTTGGCAGGGGGCTCAACGAGCAGTACTTC	CASSFGRGLNEQYF
NA	TRBV6-1	TRBJ2-6	NA	TGTGCCAGCAGTGAAATGGCTTCTGGGGCCAACGTCCTGACTTTC	CASSEMASGANVLTF
TRBD2	TRBV28	TRBJ2-2	NA	TGTGCCAGCAGCCAGACTAGCGGGAGGAGCGGGGAGCTGTTTTTT	CASSQTSGRSGELFF
TRBD2	TRBV10-1	TRBJ2-1	NA	TGCGCCACTCAAGCGGGAGGGCCCAGCGATGAGCAGTTCTTC	CATQAGGPSDEQFF